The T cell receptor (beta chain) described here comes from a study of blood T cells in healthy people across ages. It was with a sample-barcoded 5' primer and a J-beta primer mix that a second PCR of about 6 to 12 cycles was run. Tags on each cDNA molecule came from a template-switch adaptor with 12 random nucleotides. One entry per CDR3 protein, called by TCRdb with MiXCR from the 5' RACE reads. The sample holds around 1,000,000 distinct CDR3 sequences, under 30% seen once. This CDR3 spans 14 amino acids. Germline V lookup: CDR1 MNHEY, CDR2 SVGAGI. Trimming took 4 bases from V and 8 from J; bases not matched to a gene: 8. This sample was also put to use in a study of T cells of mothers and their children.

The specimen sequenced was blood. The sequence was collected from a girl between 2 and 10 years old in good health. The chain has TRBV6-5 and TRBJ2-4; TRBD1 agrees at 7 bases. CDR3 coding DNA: TGTGCCAGCAGTTCGACGGACAGGCCGTACATTCAGTACTTC. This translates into CASSSTDRPYIQYF.